This T cell receptor beta chain is drawn from a study of cytomegalovirus exposure and HLA in healthy donors. Findings and limits, study-wide: It was confirmed in vitro that a few of the CMV-associated chains were specific for CMV antigens.

60 Vbeta and 13 Jbeta primers were used in PCR. Data came from immunoSEQ multiplex PCR; TCRdb stores just in-frame clones and leaves some out. The table records about 140,000 clones, roughly 78% of them present only once. Note on this clone: Its antigen is still unknown.

Specimen: PBMCs. The origin of this receptor is a middle-aged man in good health and CMV-seropositive.

The CDR3 loop is CASSITQDGETQYF. The CDR3 region has the DNA TGCGCCAGCAGCATAACACAGGACGGGGAGACCCAGTACTTC. The chain recombines TRBV5-1 with TRBJ2-5; TRBD1 is a possible D gene (5 bases). Looked up from germline, CDR1 is SGHRS and CDR2 is YFSETQ. This CDR3 comprises 14 residues. V was clipped by 4 bases and J by 5 bases, with 15 bases between them.